The 9 T cell receptor beta chains given below trace back to one sample, sequenced in a study of blood T cell repertoires in COVID-19. Using immunoSEQ multiplex PCR, the repertoire was profiled, and TCRdb retains in-frame clones only, with some absent. The sample lists tens of thousands of clones; 70% to 90% were seen once. The sequenced material came from peripheral blood. The source of these receptors is a man in his fifties or sixties with acute or convalescent COVID-19.

The DNA for the CDR3 is TGTGCCAGCAGTTTATCAGCGGCGAATGAGCAGTTCTTC. This gives the protein CASSLSAANEQFF. The chain has TRBV12-3 or TRBV12-4 and TRBJ2-1; possible D gene TRBD2, 5 bases. The CDR3 sequence is 13 residues long. Trimming left V 2 bases short and J 7 bases short, with 9 bases between.

The chain recombines TRBV18 with TRBJ2-1; 16 bases map to TRBD2. CDR3 size: 18 residues. Germline CDR1 reads KGHSH; CDR2 reads LQKENI. V shed 3 bases and J 10 bases; nucleotides not matched to a gene: 12. This CDR3 is CASSPRGTSGGAVLEQFF. Here the CDR3 DNA reads TGTGCCAGCTCACCCCGAGGGACTAGCGGGGGGGCTGTCCTCGAGCAGTTCTTC.

CDR3 protein: CASRGQGGYNSPLHF. The CDR3 DNA follows: TGTGCCAGCAGGGGACAGGGGGGGTATAATTCACCCCTCCACTTT. The chain has TRBV2 and TRBJ1-6; TRBD1 matches 11 bases. V lost 6 bases and J lost 4; bases outside the gene matches: 2. The CDR3 loop spans 15 amino acids. Germline V gene data show CDR1 as SNHLY and CDR2 as FYNNEI.

The J gene is TRBJ1-5, the V gene TRBV28; 8 bases map to TRBD1. The CDR3 is 15 residues long. CDR1 is MDHEN, CDR2 SYDVKM, per germline. The V gene end was trimmed by 6 bases and the J gene end by 1 base; junction bases not matched to a gene: 5. The CDR3 region is CASSQTGASNQPQHF. The DNA of the CDR3 is TGTGCCAGCAGCCAGACAGGGGCGAGCAATCAGCCCCAGCATTTT.

V gene TRBV7-3 combines with J gene TRBJ1-6, with D maybe TRBD1 (5 bases). From germline, CDR1 is SGHTA and CDR2 FQGTGA. The CDR3 is 14 amino acids. V was pared by 3 bases and J by 9 bases, with 12 bases between. The CDR3 sequence: CASSLSQGGSPLHF. For the CDR3, the DNA is TGTGCCAGCAGCTTGAGTCAGGGTGGTTCACCCCTCCACTTT.

DNA for the CDR3: TGTGCCAGTAGCGAGACAGGGGCCCCATCACCCCTCCACTTT. It codes for CASSETGAPSPLHF. The rearrangement uses TRBV19 and TRBJ1-6, with 8 bases matching TRBD1. Trimming at V came to 6 bases and at J to 10 bases, leaving 8 bases not matched to a gene. Germline assignment: CDR1 LNHDA and CDR2 SQIVND (reference sequence). The CDR3 loop spans 14 amino acids.

The V call is TRBV6-2 or TRBV6-3, the J call TRBJ2-1; the match to TRBD2 covers 13 bases. The CDR3 extends over 16 amino acids. Unmatched junction bases numbered 6, after V lost 1 base and J lost 9 bases. CDR1 is MNHEY and CDR2 is SVGEGT in the germline V gene. The CDR3 bases are TGTGCCAGCAGTTACTTCGGACTAGCGGGGGAGGGTGAGCAGTTCTTC. Protein product: CASSYFGLAGEGEQFF.

This chain uses TRBV18 with TRBJ2-5; D may be TRBD1 (6 bases). The CDR3 loop spans 14 amino acids. V lost 3 bases, J lost 5 bases, and 13 bases lay in between. Germline V lookup: CDR1 KGHSH, CDR2 LQKENI. The CDR3 nucleotides are TGTGCCAGCTCACCTTGGGGGCTCGGGGAGACCCAGTACTTC. It codes for CASSPWGLGETQYF.

This chain joins TRBV4-3 and TRBJ1-4; 10 nucleotides match TRBD1. V shed 4 bases and J 5 bases; nucleotides not matched to a gene: 7. This CDR3 contains 16 residues. CDR1 is LGHNA and CDR2 is YSLEER in the germline V gene. Here the CDR3 DNA reads TGCGCCAGCAGCCCATCGTGGGGACAGGGGAATGAAAAACTGTTTTTT. Translation: CASSPSWGQGNEKLFF.